This record looks at one T cell receptor beta chain sequence and its context. This CDR3 comprises 16 residues. The germline V and J ends were trimmed by 0 bases and 0 bases, with 12 bases remaining between them. Germline CDR1 is SGHRS and CDR2 is YFSETQ. Original analysis: Reference gene primer amplification gave nucleated cell count estimates. The table came from immunoSEQ multiplex PCR; TCRdb's copy has only in-frame clones and leaves some out. V, J and clone size reflect that table, while D and trimming were determined from the DNA. The sample holds about 260,000 clones, approximately 86% seen once. The data were taken from a study of blood T cell repertoires in COVID-19. The overall study: Acute-phase and convalescent COVID-19 samples originated in the United States, Italy and Spain. Sources were T cells, B-cell-depleted T cells, or PBMCs; the material itself was cDNA or gDNA.

The V and J genes are TRBV5-1 and TRBJ1-1, with D possibly matching TRBD1 (5 bases). The sequencing sample was made of peripheral blood. This sequence was found in a man aged 30-40 years with active or convalescent COVID-19. The CDR3 region has the DNA TGCGCCAGCAGCTTGGCGTTCGGGGGTTTGAACACTGAAGCTTTCTTT. It specifies CASSLAFGGLNTEAFF.